One sample yielded the 21 T cell receptor beta chains listed below, sequenced in a study of shared clonotypes between healthy human individuals. Libraries were prepared by immunoSEQ multiplex PCR; TCRdb keeps only in-frame clonotypes and omits some of them. The sample carries roughly 2.2 million clones, 93% recorded once. The sample comprised naive CD4+ T cells from PBMCs. Described subset: CD45RA+ positively selected. These receptor sequences come from a man aged 18 to 30 in good health. Some clones in this sample may be carry-over from other donors' samples.

The V and J genes are TRBV14 and TRBJ2-4, with D perhaps TRBD2 (5 bases). The ends were cut back, 4 bases at V and 3 bases at J, with 13 bases in the middle. This CDR3 region has 15 residues. Germline loops: CDR1 SGHDN, CDR2 FVKESK. CDR3 bases: TGTGCCAGCAGCCTGAGGCCGGCGGGCAAAAACATTCAGTACTTC. Translating gives CASSLRPAGKNIQYF.

The V call is TRBV4-3, the J call TRBJ2-2; D is unclear. V lost 0 bases to trimming and J lost 2 bases, with 28 bases between them. The CDR3 extends over 22 amino acids. Germline CDR1 and CDR2: LGHNA and YSLEER. The CDR3 region has the DNA TGCGCCAGCAGCCAAGAAATTAATGGGCTACCACCTACCAGAATAAACACCGGGGAGCTGTTTTTT. Translation: CASSQEINGLPPTRINTGELFF.

V gene TRBV11-2 combines with J gene TRBJ2-1, with 7 bases that match TRBD2. Germline V gene sequence: CDR1 SGHAT, CDR2 FQNNGV. The CDR3 totals 17 residues. V trimming: 1 base; J trimming: 0 bases; junction bases outside the gene matches: 6. The CDR3 DNA sequence: TGTGCCAGCAGCTTAGGGAAGCGGGGCAACTCCTACAATGAGCAGTTCTTC. Protein: CASSLGKRGNSYNEQFF.

A single count supports this clone. V is TRBV7-2 and J is TRBJ1-2, with 9 bases aligning to TRBD1. Trimming cost V 5 bases and J 2 bases; bases outside gene matches: 9. Germline V gene sequence: CDR1 SGHTA, CDR2 FQGNSA. This CDR3 spans 16 amino acids. The CDR3 bases are TGTGCCAGCAGCGCAGGCGGGACAGGGAAGAACTATGGCTACACCTTC. Protein product: CASSAGGTGKNYGYTF.

V usage is TRBV6-6 and J usage is TRBJ2-1; D gene unclear. The V gene lost 8 bases and the J gene lost 8 bases, with 13 bases spanning the gap. The CDR3 covers 12 residues. The germline gives CDR1 MNHNY, CDR2 SVGAGI (reference sequence). DNA for the CDR3: TGTGCCAGCTTGAAATCGTGGCATGAGCAGTTCTTC. Translated: CASLKSWHEQFF.

The V and J genes are TRBV11-3 and TRBJ2-1; TRBD2 aligns across 9 bases. Germline-derived CDR1 and CDR2 are SGHNT and YENEEA. This CDR3 has 17 amino acids. J lost 4 bases, V lost 3 bases, and 10 bases had no gene match. The CDR3: CASSLVPGLAGYNEQFF. The CDR3 DNA reads TGTGCCAGCAGCTTGGTCCCCGGTCTAGCGGGATACAATGAGCAGTTCTTC. The complete variable domain, with remaining parts taken from reference TRBV11-3 and TRBJ2-1, reads EAGVVQSPRYKIIEKKQPVAFWCNPISGHNTLYWYLQNLGQGPELLIRYENEEAVDDSQLPKDRFSAERLKGVDSTLKIQPAELGDSAVYLCASSLVPGLAGYNEQFFGPGTRLTVL.

The chain carries TRBV29-1 and TRBJ1-1; D is undetermined. Germline loops: CDR1 SQVTM, CDR2 ANQGSEA. The CDR3 loop spans 13 amino acids. V shed 2 bases and J shed 1 base, with 8 bases lying between them. CDR3 protein: CSVERWSNTEAFF. The DNA of the CDR3 is TGCAGCGTTGAAAGATGGTCGAACACTGAAGCTTTCTTT.

This chain links TRBV19 with TRBJ1-2; the D gene is possibly TRBD1 (6 bases). V was pared by 5 bases and J by 4 bases, with 14 bases between. This CDR3 has 14 residues. Germline loops: CDR1 LNHDA, CDR2 SQIVND (reference sequence). The CDR3, as DNA: TGTGCCAGTAGTGTAGGACAGTCTTCCTATGGCTACACCTTC. It encodes CASSVGQSSYGYTF.

This chain connects TRBV7-2 to TRBJ2-2; D unresolved. V was shortened by 3 bases and J by 5 bases, with 7 bases between the two germline ends. This CDR3 comprises 13 residues. Germline values: CDR1 SGHTA, CDR2 FQGNSA. For the CDR3, the DNA is TGTGCCAGCAGCTTTGCTCGGACCGGGGAGCTGTTTTTT. Translating it yields CASSFARTGELFF.

The chain employs TRBV6-1 and TRBJ2-7; D assignment may be TRBD1 or TRBD2 (5 bases each). CDR3 size: 15 residues. Germline V gene data show CDR1 as MNHNS and CDR2 as SASEGT. With 6 bases removed from V and 0 bases from J, the gap between germline ends came to 15 bases. This CDR3 is CASRARDGRSYEQYF. The CDR3 DNA follows: TGTGCCAGCAGGGCCCGGGACGGTCGCTCCTACGAGCAGTACTTC.

This chain links TRBV2 with TRBJ1-1; D call uncertain. Germline lookup yields CDR1 SNHLY and CDR2 FYNNEI. This CDR3 spans 13 amino acids. The V gene lost 4 bases and the J gene lost 1 base, with 7 bases spanning the gap. As DNA, the CDR3 is TGTGCCAGCAGTGTGCGGGAGAACACTGAAGCTTTCTTT. As protein: CASSVRENTEAFF.

The CDR3 DNA follows: TGTGCCAGCTCTGGGGGGCCAGATACGCAGTATTTT. It yields the protein CASSGGPDTQYF. The chain uses TRBV28 and TRBJ2-3, with D tentatively TRBD1 or TRBD2 (6 bases each). Trimming cost V 8 bases and J 4 bases, with 10 bases left between them. The CDR3 runs 12 residues. In germline, CDR1 is MDHEN, CDR2 SYDVKM.

The chain employs TRBV9 and TRBJ2-3; the match to TRBD2 covers 13 bases. Germline values: CDR1 SGDLS, CDR2 YYNGEE. This CDR3 is built from 16 residues. V dropped 4 bases and J dropped 2; count of bases not matched to a gene: 4. CDR3 in amino acids: CASSSGLAGDTDTQYF. Here the CDR3 DNA reads TGTGCCAGCAGCTCAGGACTAGCGGGAGACACAGATACGCAGTATTTT.

The chain links TRBV28 to TRBJ1-1, with unresolved D. There are 15 residues in the CDR3. Trimming took off 10 bases at V and 3 bases at J, with 21 bases between the two ends. Germline CDR1 reads MDHEN; CDR2 reads SYDVKM. The CDR3 coding sequence is TGTGCCACCTCCCTCGATCTAAGTTCGGACACTGAAGCTTTCTTT. Translated: CATSLDLSSDTEAFF.

This clone was seen a single time. The chain recombines TRBV28 with TRBJ2-7; D gene ambiguous. V was pared by 8 bases and J by 2 bases, with 13 bases between. Germline values: CDR1 MDHEN, CDR2 SYDVKM. The CDR3 runs 13 residues. The CDR3 DNA is TGTGCCAGCCAAGACGGGCGAACCTACGAGCAGTACTTC. It encodes CASQDGRTYEQYF.

This sequence joins TRBV11-3 and TRBJ2-7, with 9 bases identical to TRBD2. Germline V gene data show CDR1 as SGHNT and CDR2 as YENEEA. CDR3 length: 15 residues. The trim removed 5 bases at V and 1 base at J, leaving 6 bases unmatched. Here the CDR3 DNA reads TGTGCCAGCAGCCCCGGGACTAGCCGTTCCTACGAGCAGTACTTC. Translating gives CASSPGTSRSYEQYF.

V usage is TRBV11-1 and J usage is TRBJ2-5; weak D call: TRBD1 (5 bases). From germline, CDR1 is SGHAT and CDR2 FQDESV (reference sequence). The ends were cut back, 5 bases at V and 3 bases at J, with 16 bases in the middle. The CDR3 totals 15 residues. CDR3 sequence: CASSQGAFSKETQYF. The DNA for the CDR3 is TGTGCCAGCAGCCAAGGGGCTTTCTCTAAAGAGACCCAGTACTTC.

The rearrangement uses TRBV19 and TRBJ2-1; D is possibly TRBD1 (5 bases). Germline CDR1 and CDR2: LNHDA and SQIVND (reference sequence). This CDR3 has 16 amino acids. Trimming removed 1 base at V and 2 bases at J, with 12 bases between. The CDR3 nucleotides are TGTGCCAGTAGTATAGGGACAATCAGGCCCTACAATGAGCAGTTCTTC. Its protein is CASSIGTIRPYNEQFF.

V usage is TRBV9 and J usage is TRBJ2-1; D is uncertain. Trimming cost V 3 bases and J 0 bases, with 7 bases left between them. CDR3 length: 14 amino acids. Germline CDR1 and CDR2: SGDLS and YYNGEE. The CDR3 bases are TGTGCCAGCAGCGGCCTTAGCTCCTACAATGAGCAGTTCTTC. It translates to CASSGLSSYNEQFF.

This chain uses TRBV11-3 with TRBJ2-1; 12 bases are a match to TRBD2. This CDR3 has 19 amino acids. V shed 0 bases and J 2 bases; nucleotides not matched to a gene: 8. Germline V gene sequence: CDR1 SGHNT, CDR2 YENEEA. The CDR3 reads CASSLDYPTSGRAYNEQFF. The DNA for the CDR3 is TGTGCCAGCAGCTTAGATTACCCGACTAGCGGGAGAGCCTACAATGAGCAGTTCTTC.

This chain joins TRBV6-5 and TRBJ1-1, with D hard to call. V was shortened by 6 bases and J by 3 bases, with 11 bases between the two germline ends. Germline V lookup: CDR1 MNHEY, CDR2 SVGAGI. This CDR3 comprises 13 residues. CDR3 nucleotide sequence: TGTGCCAGCAGGGACCAGGATTACACTGAAGCTTTCTTT. Residues: CASRDQDYTEAFF.